Listed below are T cell receptor beta chains from one sample, sequenced in a study of T cells in Graves' hyperthyroidism and ophthalmopathy. TCRdb re-derived calls from the multiplex PCR reads in MiXCR, one entry per CDR3 protein. Of hundreds of thousands of distinct CDR3 sequences in the sample, about 14% are singletons; the top ten hold about a tenth. Source material: blood. These receptors came from a woman under 30 with Graves' hyperthyroidism. The CDR3 runs from the conserved cysteine through the conserved F or W. Fields, in order: D gene, V gene, CDR3 length, J gene, clone size, CDR3 protein, CDR3 DNA. D genes are given only for firm matches. Clone size appears in some rows only: once, few, many, or a class for an expanded clone.

d_call: NA
v_call: TRBV6-2/TRBV6-3
cdr3_length: 15
j_call: TRBJ2-4
clone_size: few
cdr3_aa: CASSYSRLAKNIQYF
cdr3_nt: TGTGCCAGCAGTTACTCGCGGCTAGCCAAAAACATTCAGTACTTC

d_call: TRBD2
v_call: TRBV5-6
cdr3_length: 16
j_call: TRBJ2-3
clone_size: many
cdr3_aa: CASSLGLAGRTDTQYF
cdr3_nt: TGTGCCAGCAGTCTGGGACTAGCGGGACGCACAGATACGCAGTATTTT

d_call: NA
v_call: TRBV4-2
cdr3_length: 15
j_call: TRBJ2-7
clone_size: many
cdr3_aa: CASSQDEGSGYEQYF
cdr3_nt: TGTGCCAGCAGCCAAGATGAGGGGTCGGGCTACGAGCAGTACTTC

d_call: NA
v_call: TRBV27
cdr3_length: 13
j_call: TRBJ2-7
clone_size: few
cdr3_aa: CASSLSFLREQYF
cdr3_nt: TGTGCCAGCAGTTTATCGTTTTTACGCGAGCAGTACTTC

d_call: NA
v_call: TRBV13
cdr3_length: 11
j_call: TRBJ2-1
clone_size: NA
cdr3_aa: CASSSFDEQFF
cdr3_nt: TGTGCCAGCAGCTCTTTCGATGAGCAGTTCTTC

d_call: NA
v_call: TRBV6-1
cdr3_length: 16
j_call: TRBJ2-7
clone_size: many
cdr3_aa: CASKVTSDIRLYEQYF
cdr3_nt: TGTGCCAGCAAAGTAACATCCGATATCCGATTGTACGAGCAGTACTTC

d_call: NA
v_call: TRBV2
cdr3_length: 14
j_call: TRBJ2-3
clone_size: NA
cdr3_aa: CASSPEAGQNTQYF
cdr3_nt: TGTGCCAGCAGTCCCGAGGCCGGTCAAAATACGCAGTATTTT

d_call: NA
v_call: TRBV6-5
cdr3_length: 16
j_call: TRBJ2-7
clone_size: NA
cdr3_aa: CASSYSFARASYEQYF
cdr3_nt: TGTGCCAGCAGTTACTCGTTTGCCCGAGCTTCCTACGAGCAGTACTTC

d_call: TRBD1
v_call: TRBV29-1
cdr3_length: 12
j_call: TRBJ2-7
clone_size: few
cdr3_aa: CLGRQGVHEQYF
cdr3_nt: TGTTTGGGGAGACAGGGGGTCCACGAGCAGTACTTC

d_call: NA
v_call: TRBV28
cdr3_length: 14
j_call: TRBJ2-5
clone_size: many
cdr3_aa: CASSFTEGRETQYF
cdr3_nt: TGTGCCAGCAGTTTCACTGAGGGAAGGGAGACCCAGTACTTC

d_call: NA
v_call: TRBV29-1
cdr3_length: 16
j_call: TRBJ1-1
clone_size: NA
cdr3_aa: CSVLPQGWGANTEAFF
cdr3_nt: TGCAGCGTATTACCCCAGGGTTGGGGCGCGAACACTGAAGCTTTCTTT

d_call: TRBD1
v_call: TRBV10-3
cdr3_length: 15
j_call: TRBJ2-7
clone_size: many
cdr3_aa: CAIRPGQGQAYEQYF
cdr3_nt: TGTGCCATCAGACCCGGACAGGGGCAAGCCTACGAGCAGTACTTC

d_call: NA
v_call: TRBV29-1
cdr3_length: 12
j_call: TRBJ1-2
clone_size: NA
cdr3_aa: CSVPDGNYGYTF
cdr3_nt: TGCAGCGTTCCAGACGGGAACTATGGCTACACCTTC

d_call: NA
v_call: TRBV2
cdr3_length: 13
j_call: TRBJ2-7
clone_size: many
cdr3_aa: CASSEARGGEQYF
cdr3_nt: TGTGCCAGCAGTGAAGCGCGGGGCGGCGAGCAGTACTTC

d_call: NA
v_call: TRBV28
cdr3_length: 15
j_call: TRBJ1-5
clone_size: few
cdr3_aa: CASSFRYREGQPQHF
cdr3_nt: TGTGCCAGCAGTTTCCGATACAGGGAGGGCCAGCCCCAGCATTTT

d_call: NA
v_call: TRBV18
cdr3_length: 15
j_call: TRBJ1-1
clone_size: NA
cdr3_aa: CASSSSLNRVDEASF
cdr3_nt: TGTGCCAGCTCCTCCTCCTTAAACAGGGTTGATGAAGCTTCCTTT

d_call: NA
v_call: TRBV3-1
cdr3_length: 17
j_call: TRBJ1-6
clone_size: many
cdr3_aa: CASSQAQQTARNSPLHF
cdr3_nt: TGTGCCAGCAGCCAAGCCCAACAGACAGCGAGGAATTCACCCCTCCACTTT

d_call: TRBD2
v_call: TRBV7-3
cdr3_length: 16
j_call: TRBJ2-1
clone_size: few
cdr3_aa: CASSSGTSPSYNEQFF
cdr3_nt: TGTGCCAGCAGCTCCGGGACTAGCCCTTCCTACAATGAGCAGTTCTTC

d_call: NA
v_call: TRBV28
cdr3_length: 13
j_call: TRBJ2-7
clone_size: many
cdr3_aa: CASSLPNSYEQYF
cdr3_nt: TGTGCCAGCAGTTTACCGAACTCCTACGAGCAGTACTTC

d_call: TRBD2
v_call: TRBV6-2/TRBV6-3
cdr3_length: 15
j_call: TRBJ2-1
clone_size: many
cdr3_aa: CASSPLAGGLNEQFF
cdr3_nt: TGTGCCAGCAGTCCACTAGCGGGAGGATTAAATGAGCAGTTCTTC

d_call: TRBD2
v_call: TRBV6-2/TRBV6-3
cdr3_length: 16
j_call: TRBJ2-4
clone_size: few
cdr3_aa: CASSSPRGEAKNIQYF
cdr3_nt: TGTGCCAGCAGTTCCCCCCGGGGGGAGGCCAAAAACATTCAGTACTTC

d_call: NA
v_call: TRBV7-3
cdr3_length: 16
j_call: TRBJ2-1
clone_size: many
cdr3_aa: CASSLKKASSYNEQFF
cdr3_nt: TGTGCCAGCAGCTTAAAAAAGGCTAGCTCCTACAATGAGCAGTTCTTC

d_call: NA
v_call: TRBV11-3
cdr3_length: 13
j_call: TRBJ2-6
clone_size: NA
cdr3_aa: CASSLGHPQDLTF
cdr3_nt: TGTGCCAGCAGCTTAGGCCACCCACAGGACCTGACTTTC

d_call: NA
v_call: TRBV6-1
cdr3_length: 12
j_call: TRBJ2-2
clone_size: few
cdr3_aa: CASSFRAGSLFF
cdr3_nt: TGTGCCAGCAGCTTCCGGGCTGGATCGCTGTTTTTT

d_call: NA
v_call: TRBV7-8
cdr3_length: 15
j_call: TRBJ1-1
clone_size: many
cdr3_aa: CASSFGGGRNTEAFF
cdr3_nt: TGTGCCAGCAGCTTTGGAGGGGGGCGGAACACTGAAGCTTTCTTT

d_call: TRBD1
v_call: TRBV2
cdr3_length: 13
j_call: TRBJ2-7
clone_size: many
cdr3_aa: CASRADRGYEQYF
cdr3_nt: TGTGCCAGCAGGGCGGACAGGGGTTACGAGCAGTACTTC

d_call: NA
v_call: TRBV13
cdr3_length: 16
j_call: TRBJ1-1
clone_size: NA
cdr3_aa: CASSLRQFFMNTEAFF
cdr3_nt: TGTGCCAGCAGCCTAAGACAGTTTTTCATGAACACTGAAGCTTTCTTT

d_call: NA
v_call: TRBV11-2
cdr3_length: 14
j_call: TRBJ2-3
clone_size: many
cdr3_aa: CASTWDTPRDTQYF
cdr3_nt: TGTGCCAGCACCTGGGACACCCCGCGAGATACGCAGTATTTT

d_call: NA
v_call: TRBV28
cdr3_length: 19
j_call: TRBJ1-5
clone_size: few
cdr3_aa: CASSLYDRLLGNSNQPQHF
cdr3_nt: TGTGCCAGCAGTTTATACGACCGACTCTTGGGTAATAGCAATCAGCCCCAGCATTTT

d_call: TRBD1
v_call: TRBV4-3
cdr3_length: 15
j_call: TRBJ1-1
clone_size: NA
cdr3_aa: CASSQRDRMNTEAFF
cdr3_nt: TGCGCCAGCAGCCAAAGGGACAGAATGAACACTGAAGCTTTCTTT

d_call: NA
v_call: TRBV7-8
cdr3_length: 15
j_call: TRBJ1-2
clone_size: NA
cdr3_aa: CASSLVGGLGYGYTF
cdr3_nt: TGTGCCAGCAGCTTAGTAGGGGGGTTGGGCTATGGCTACACCTTC

d_call: NA
v_call: TRBV28
cdr3_length: 15
j_call: TRBJ2-7
clone_size: many
cdr3_aa: CASSLGAGSSYEQYF
cdr3_nt: TGTGCCAGCAGTTTGGGGGCGGGAAGCTCCTACGAGCAGTACTTC

d_call: NA
v_call: TRBV6-4
cdr3_length: 13
j_call: TRBJ1-5
clone_size: few
cdr3_aa: CASNSGSLWPQHF
cdr3_nt: TGTGCCAGCAATTCCGGTAGTCTGTGGCCCCAGCATTTT

d_call: NA
v_call: TRBV30
cdr3_length: 15
j_call: TRBJ1-2
clone_size: many
cdr3_aa: CASEAKVAGEDGYTF
cdr3_nt: TGTGCCTCGGAGGCTAAGGTTGCAGGGGAGGATGGCTACACCTTC

d_call: TRBD2
v_call: TRBV3-1
cdr3_length: 20
j_call: TRBJ2-5
clone_size: NA
cdr3_aa: CASSPTRGDLREGRAETQYF
cdr3_nt: TGTGCCAGCAGCCCGACCAGAGGGGATTTGCGGGAGGGCCGAGCAGAGACCCAGTACTTC

d_call: NA
v_call: TRBV28
cdr3_length: 15
j_call: TRBJ2-7
clone_size: few
cdr3_aa: CASSLNYRGRGEQYF
cdr3_nt: TGTGCCAGCAGTTTAAATTATCGGGGCCGCGGCGAGCAGTACTTC

d_call: TRBD1
v_call: TRBV20-1
cdr3_length: 14
j_call: TRBJ2-2
clone_size: NA
cdr3_aa: CSASTRGQVGELFF
cdr3_nt: TGCAGTGCTAGCACCAGGGGGCAGGTCGGGGAGCTGTTTTTT

d_call: TRBD2
v_call: TRBV19
cdr3_length: 15
j_call: TRBJ2-1
clone_size: NA
cdr3_aa: CASSPTSGSYNGQFF
cdr3_nt: TGTGCCAGTAGTCCCACTAGCGGCTCCTACAATGGGCAGTTCTTC

d_call: TRBD2
v_call: TRBV6-5
cdr3_length: 17
j_call: TRBJ2-1
clone_size: many
cdr3_aa: CASSYSAGGSLYNEQFF
cdr3_nt: TGTGCCAGCAGTTACTCTGCGGGGGGTAGTCTGTACAATGAGCAGTTCTTC

d_call: NA
v_call: TRBV5-6
cdr3_length: 15
j_call: TRBJ2-7
clone_size: few
cdr3_aa: CASSFLLNTPYEQYF
cdr3_nt: TGTGCCAGCAGCTTTCTATTGAACACCCCCTACGAGCAGTACTTC

d_call: NA
v_call: TRBV15
cdr3_length: 15
j_call: TRBJ1-5
clone_size: few
cdr3_aa: CATSSDRPVLQPQHF
cdr3_nt: TGTGCCACCAGCAGTGATCGACCGGTACTTCAGCCCCAGCATTTT

d_call: NA
v_call: TRBV29-1
cdr3_length: 12
j_call: TRBJ2-5
clone_size: few
cdr3_aa: CSVEDQGETQYF
cdr3_nt: TGCAGCGTTGAGGATCAGGGAGAGACCCAGTACTTC

d_call: TRBD2
v_call: TRBV6-2/TRBV6-3
cdr3_length: 20
j_call: TRBJ2-6
clone_size: NA
cdr3_aa: CASTRTSGRASLSGANVLTF
cdr3_nt: TGTGCCAGCACCCGGACTAGCGGGAGGGCCTCACTCTCTGGGGCCAACGTCCTGACTTTC

d_call: NA
v_call: TRBV11-1
cdr3_length: 15
j_call: TRBJ2-2
clone_size: few
cdr3_aa: CASSLGTGFTGELFF
cdr3_nt: TGTGCCAGCAGCTTAGGCACAGGATTTACCGGGGAGCTGTTTTTT

d_call: NA
v_call: TRBV7-9
cdr3_length: 13
j_call: TRBJ1-1
clone_size: NA
cdr3_aa: CASSLEVGRGAFF
cdr3_nt: TGTGCCAGCAGCCTAGAGGTGGGACGAGGTGCTTTCTTT

d_call: TRBD1
v_call: TRBV27
cdr3_length: 18
j_call: TRBJ2-7
clone_size: few
cdr3_aa: CASSHRDYLTGQSYEQYF
cdr3_nt: TGTGCCAGCAGCCACCGAGATTATCTGACAGGGCAGTCCTACGAGCAGTACTTC

d_call: NA
v_call: TRBV6-1
cdr3_length: 13
j_call: TRBJ1-2
clone_size: NA
cdr3_aa: CASIGTANYGYTF
cdr3_nt: TGCGCCAGCATAGGGACTGCTAACTATGGCTACACCTTC

d_call: NA
v_call: TRBV27
cdr3_length: 16
j_call: TRBJ2-7
clone_size: NA
cdr3_aa: CASSGIRGHVPYEQYF
cdr3_nt: TGTGCCAGCAGTGGGATCCGGGGCCACGTCCCTTACGAGCAGTACTTC

d_call: NA
v_call: TRBV7-3
cdr3_length: 16
j_call: TRBJ2-5
clone_size: few
cdr3_aa: CASSRFGGDLGETQYF
cdr3_nt: TGTGCCAGCAGCCGCTTTGGGGGAGATTTAGGAGAGACCCAGTACTTC